Listed below are T cell receptor beta chains from one sample, sequenced in a study of neoadjuvant nivolumab and ipilimumab in lung cancer. The assay was immunoSEQ multiplex PCR, and TCRdb's table has in-frame clones only and misses some. The repertoire includes over 25,000 clones, 92% of them detected once, and 2% to 2.5% sits in the top ten. The sample here was peripheral blood, taken after neoadjuvant nivolumab, alone or with ipilimumab, at or shortly before surgery. The receptors originated from an adult with non-small cell lung cancer. Both conserved end residues are part of each CDR3. A D gene is named only where the DNA matches it firmly. Where a row states a size, it is once, few, many or the class of an expanded clone; other rows omit it.

V gene	J gene	D gene	clone size	CDR3 protein	CDR3 DNA
TRBV10-1	TRBJ1-2	NA	NA	CASSPFLSYGYTF	TGCGCCAGCAGTCCGTTTCTGTCCTATGGCTACACCTTC
TRBV6-1	TRBJ2-3	TRBD2	few	CASSEGISGGSTDTQYF	TGTGCCAGCAGTGAAGGAATCAGCGGGGGCAGCACAGATACGCAGTATTTT
TRBV11-2	TRBJ2-3	NA	few	CASSFLAVRGSSTDTQYF	TGTGCCAGCAGCTTCCTGGCCGTTAGGGGCTCTAGCACAGATACGCAGTATTTT
TRBV7-2	TRBJ1-5	NA	NA	CASSLIDNQPQHF	TGTGCCAGCAGCTTAATCGACAATCAGCCCCAGCATTTT
TRBV11-2	TRBJ1-2	TRBD1	NA	CASSLLQGTFGYTF	TGTGCCAGCAGCTTACTACAGGGGACGTTTGGCTACACCTTC
TRBV28	TRBJ1-1	NA	NA	CATQEGANTEAFF	TGTGCCACCCAGGAGGGCGCGAACACTGAAGCTTTCTTT
TRBV5-4	TRBJ1-1	TRBD1	NA	CASHLPGQGTTEAFF	TGTGCCAGCCACTTACCGGGACAGGGGACCACTGAAGCTTTCTTT
TRBV29-1	TRBJ2-3	NA	NA	CSVVLRVSSTDTQYF	TGCAGCGTTGTCTTGCGGGTTTCCAGCACAGATACGCAGTATTTT
TRBV7-2	TRBJ2-5	NA	NA	CASSLDRGPGETQYF	TGTGCCAGCAGCTTAGACAGAGGCCCCGGGGAGACCCAGTACTTC
TRBV25-1	TRBJ2-3	NA	NA	CASSIISTDTQYF	TGTGCCAGCAGTATCATCAGCACAGATACGCAGTATTTT
TRBV28	TRBJ2-3	TRBD2	NA	CASSWGLNPTDTQYF	TGTGCCAGCAGTTGGGGACTAAACCCCACAGATACGCAGTATTTT
TRBV28	TRBJ1-1	NA	NA	CASSLGPGRMTMAFF	TGTGCCAGCAGTTTGGGGCCGGGACGGATGACGATGGCTTTCTTT
TRBV27	TRBJ1-1	NA	medium-sized	CASRLGVNTEAFF	TGTGCCAGCAGGCTGGGGGTGAACACTGAAGCTTTCTTT
TRBV4-1	TRBJ2-1	TRBD2	NA	CASSQDRAGGPNNEQFF	TGCGCCAGCAGCCAAGATCGGGCGGGAGGGCCGAACAATGAGCAGTTCTTC
TRBV10-3	TRBJ2-2	TRBD1	NA	CAISDPTGGSFPGELFF	TGTGCCATCAGTGACCCTACAGGGGGCTCCTTTCCCGGGGAGCTGTTTTTT
TRBV7-6	TRBJ2-5	TRBD1	NA	CASSSGQGRGQETQYF	TGTGCCAGCAGCTCGGGACAGGGTAGGGGACAAGAGACCCAGTACTTC
TRBV7-9	TRBJ1-2	TRBD1	NA	CASSQGQGLSYTF	TGTGCCAGCAGCCAGGGACAGGGGCTGAGCTACACCTTC
TRBV2	TRBJ1-2	NA	NA	CASSAGVGYGYTF	TGTGCCAGCAGTGCGGGGGTAGGCTATGGCTACACCTTC
TRBV6-1	TRBJ2-5	TRBD2	NA	CASSVGTRSQETQYF	TGTGCCAGCAGCGTTGGGACTAGGAGCCAAGAGACCCAGTACTTC
TRBV7-2	TRBJ1-1	NA	NA	CASSLVGETEAFF	TGTGCCAGCAGCTTAGTTGGGGAAACTGAAGCTTTCTTT
TRBV5-1	TRBJ1-3	NA	NA	CASSFTPSGNTIYF	TGCGCCAGCAGCTTCACACCATCTGGAAACACCATATATTTT
TRBV15	TRBJ1-4	TRBD1	NA	CATNQDRGRANEKLFF	TGTGCCACCAACCAGGACAGGGGAAGGGCTAATGAAAAACTGTTTTTT
TRBV5-5	TRBJ1-5	NA	NA	CASSLDNEGTQHF	TGTGCCAGCAGCTTGGATAACGAGGGCACCCAGCATTTT
TRBV7-9	TRBJ2-2	NA	NA	CASSLAPAGELFF	TGTGCCAGCAGCTTAGCGCCAGCCGGGGAGCTGTTTTTT
TRBV5-1	TRBJ2-1	TRBD1	NA	CASSPTRGGTGSYNEQFF	TGCGCCAGCAGCCCGACAAGGGGCGGGACAGGTTCATACAATGAGCAGTTCTTC
TRBV4-1	TRBJ1-2	TRBD1	once	CASSQEGDRWAAGYTF	TGCGCCAGCAGCCAAGAAGGGGACAGGTGGGCGGCTGGCTACACCTTC
TRBV7-9	TRBJ2-7	NA	NA	CASSLFGSSYEQYF	TGTGCCAGCAGCTTATTCGGGAGCTCCTACGAGCAGTACTTC
TRBV11-2	TRBJ2-4	TRBD1	NA	CASSRGTGTKNIQYF	TGTGCCAGCAGCAGGGGGACAGGGACCAAAAACATTCAGTACTTC
TRBV18	TRBJ2-7	NA	once	CASSPGPGTYEQYF	TGTGCCAGCTCACCCGGGCCAGGGACCTACGAGCAGTACTTC
TRBV6-1	TRBJ2-7	TRBD2	few	CASSEAAGGQNEQYF	TGTGCCAGCAGTGAAGCAGCGGGGGGGCAGAACGAGCAGTACTTC
TRBV19	TRBJ1-2	NA	few	CASSIGQDYGYTF	TGTGCCAGTAGTATCGGGCAGGACTATGGCTACACCTTC
TRBV15	TRBJ2-5	NA	NA	CATSSPITSPQRGTQYF	TGTGCCACCAGCAGCCCCATCACTAGCCCCCAGCGAGGAACCCAGTACTTC
TRBV5-1	TRBJ2-5	NA	NA	CASSLEGSVRRETQYF	TGCGCCAGCAGCTTGGAAGGATCGGTACGACGAGAGACCCAGTACTTC
TRBV20-1	TRBJ1-2	NA	NA	CSASAGFGYTF	TGCAGTGCTAGTGCGGGATTCGGCTACACCTTC
TRBV20-1	TRBJ1-2	NA	NA	CSALNYGYTF	TGCAGTGCTCTTAACTATGGCTACACCTTC
TRBV29-1	TRBJ1-4	NA	NA	CSVPGLGEKLFF	TGCAGCGTTCCGGGTTTGGGTGAAAAACTGTTTTTT
TRBV2	TRBJ2-1	TRBD2	NA	CASSEITGGPIEQFF	TGTGCCAGCAGTGAAATAACGGGAGGGCCAATTGAGCAGTTCTTC
TRBV5-1	TRBJ2-1	NA	NA	CASSLSGSVPNEQFF	TGCGCCAGCAGCTTGTCGGGTAGCGTCCCCAATGAGCAGTTCTTC
TRBV9	TRBJ1-2	NA	NA	CASSRPAQGYTF	TGTGCCAGCAGCCGACCCGCGCAGGGCTACACCTTC
TRBV28	TRBJ1-1	NA	once	CASSLEGRTEAFF	TGTGCCAGCAGTTTAGAGGGGAGGACTGAAGCTTTCTTT
TRBV29-1	TRBJ2-4	NA	NA	CSALENIQYF	TGCAGCGCCTTGGAAAACATTCAGTACTTC
TRBV29-1	TRBJ2-7	TRBD1	NA	CSVLGQGAGEQYF	TGCAGCGTCCTCGGACAGGGGGCAGGCGAGCAGTACTTC
TRBV5-6	TRBJ2-2	NA	NA	CASSLAEVWNTGELFF	TGTGCCAGCAGCTTGGCCGAGGTGTGGAACACCGGGGAGCTGTTTTTT
TRBV19	TRBJ2-2	NA	NA	CASSPQGPGPTGELFF	TGTGCCAGTAGTCCACAGGGCCCGGGTCCCACCGGGGAGCTGTTTTTT
TRBV5-8	TRBJ1-3	NA	NA	CASSWRSGNTIYF	TGTGCCAGCAGCTGGAGGTCTGGAAACACCATATATTTT
TRBV14	TRBJ1-2	NA	NA	CASSQMSMEAFYGYTF	TGTGCCAGCAGCCAGATGTCCATGGAGGCGTTCTATGGCTACACCTTC
TRBV19	TRBJ2-7	NA	NA	CASSIGIASEQYF	TGTGCCAGTAGTATAGGAATAGCGTCCGAGCAGTACTTC
TRBV14	TRBJ1-4	NA	once	CASSQAGVNEKLFF	TGTGCCAGCAGCCAAGCGGGCGTGAATGAAAAACTGTTTTTT
TRBV5-1	TRBJ2-2	NA	NA	CASSLGSGGSNTGELFF	TGCGCCAGCAGCTTGGGGTCCGGGGGAAGTAACACCGGGGAGCTGTTTTTT
TRBV13	TRBJ2-3	NA	NA	CASSRGRDPGDTQYF	TGTGCCAGCAGCCGAGGACGCGACCCGGGGGATACGCAGTATTTT